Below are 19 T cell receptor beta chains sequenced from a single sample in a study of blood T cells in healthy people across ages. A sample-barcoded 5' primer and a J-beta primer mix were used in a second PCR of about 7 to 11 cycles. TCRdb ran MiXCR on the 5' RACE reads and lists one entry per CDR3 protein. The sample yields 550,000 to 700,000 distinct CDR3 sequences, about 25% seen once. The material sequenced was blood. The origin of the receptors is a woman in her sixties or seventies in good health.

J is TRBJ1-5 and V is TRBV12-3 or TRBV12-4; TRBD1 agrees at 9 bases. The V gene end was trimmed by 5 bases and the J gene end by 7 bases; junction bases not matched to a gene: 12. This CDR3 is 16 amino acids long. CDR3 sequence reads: CASSPSGQGRGQPQHF. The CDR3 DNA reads TGTGCCAGCAGTCCCTCAGGACAGGGGAGAGGACAGCCCCAGCATTTT.

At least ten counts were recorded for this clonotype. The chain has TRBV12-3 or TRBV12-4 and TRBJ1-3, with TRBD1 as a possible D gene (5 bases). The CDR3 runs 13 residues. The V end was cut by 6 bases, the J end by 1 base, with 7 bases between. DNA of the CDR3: TGTGCCAGCAGAGGGGCTTCTGGAAACACCATATATTTT. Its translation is CASRGASGNTIYF.

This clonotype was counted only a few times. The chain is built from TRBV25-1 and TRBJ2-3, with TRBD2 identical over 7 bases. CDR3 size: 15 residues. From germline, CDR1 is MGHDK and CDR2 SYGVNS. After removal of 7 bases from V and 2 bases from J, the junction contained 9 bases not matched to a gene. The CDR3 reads CASIGAGSSTDTQYF. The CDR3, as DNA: TGTGCCAGCATCGGAGCGGGATCTTCCACAGATACGCAGTATTTT. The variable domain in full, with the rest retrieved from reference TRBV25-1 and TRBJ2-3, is EADIYQTPRYLVIGTGKKITLECSQTMGHDKMYWYQQDPGMELHLIHYSYGVNSTEKGDLSSESTVSRIRTEHFPLTLESARPSHTSQYLCASIGAGSSTDTQYFGPGTRLTVL.

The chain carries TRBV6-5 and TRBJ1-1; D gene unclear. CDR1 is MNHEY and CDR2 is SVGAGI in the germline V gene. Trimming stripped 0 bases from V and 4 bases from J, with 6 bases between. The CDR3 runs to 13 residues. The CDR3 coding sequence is TGTGCCAGCAGTTACTCCGACTTCACTGAAGCTTTCTTT. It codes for CASSYSDFTEAFF.

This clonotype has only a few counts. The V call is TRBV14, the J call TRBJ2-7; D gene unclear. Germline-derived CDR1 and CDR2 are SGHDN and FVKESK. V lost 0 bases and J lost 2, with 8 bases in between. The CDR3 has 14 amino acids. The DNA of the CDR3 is TGTGCCAGCAGCCAAGATTTGGTTGCCTACGAGCAGTACTTC. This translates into CASSQDLVAYEQYF.

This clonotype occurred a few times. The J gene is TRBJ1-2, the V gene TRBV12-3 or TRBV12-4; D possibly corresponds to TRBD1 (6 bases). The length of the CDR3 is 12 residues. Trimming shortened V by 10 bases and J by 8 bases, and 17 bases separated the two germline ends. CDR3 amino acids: CATSTGRGGYTF. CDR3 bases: TGTGCCACCAGCACAGGGAGGGGAGGCTACACCTTC.

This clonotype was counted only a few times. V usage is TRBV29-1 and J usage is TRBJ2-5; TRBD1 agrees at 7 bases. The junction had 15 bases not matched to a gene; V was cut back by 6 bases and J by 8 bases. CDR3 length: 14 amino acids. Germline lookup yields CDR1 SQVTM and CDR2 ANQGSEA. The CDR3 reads CSVSFSGTEVTQYF. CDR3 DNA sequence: TGCAGCGTCTCCTTCTCCGGGACAGAAGTTACCCAGTACTTC.

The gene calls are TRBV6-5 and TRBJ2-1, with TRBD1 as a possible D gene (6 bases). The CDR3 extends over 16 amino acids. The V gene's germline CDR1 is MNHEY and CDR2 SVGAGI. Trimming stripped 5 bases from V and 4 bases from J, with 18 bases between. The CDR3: CASSTRDTGVYNEQFF. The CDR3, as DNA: TGTGCCAGCAGTACTCGGGACACCGGAGTATACAATGAGCAGTTCTTC.

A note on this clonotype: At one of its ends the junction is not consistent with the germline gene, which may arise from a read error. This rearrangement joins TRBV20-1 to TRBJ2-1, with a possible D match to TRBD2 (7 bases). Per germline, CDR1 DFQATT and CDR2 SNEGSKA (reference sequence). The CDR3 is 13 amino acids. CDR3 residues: CSAEGGRHNEQFF. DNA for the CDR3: TGCAGTGCTGAGGGGGGGCGTCACAATGAGCAATTCTTC.

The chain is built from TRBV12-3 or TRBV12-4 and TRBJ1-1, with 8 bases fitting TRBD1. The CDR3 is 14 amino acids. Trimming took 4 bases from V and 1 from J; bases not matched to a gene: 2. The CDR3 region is CASSWQGANTEAFF. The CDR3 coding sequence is TGTGCCAGCAGTTGGCAGGGGGCGAACACTGAAGCTTTCTTT.

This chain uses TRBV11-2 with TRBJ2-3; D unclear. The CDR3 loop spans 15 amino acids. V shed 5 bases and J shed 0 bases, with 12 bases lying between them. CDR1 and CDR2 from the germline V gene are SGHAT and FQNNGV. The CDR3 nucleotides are TGTGCCAGCAGCGGCCGTGTGACTAGCACAGATACGCAGTATTTT. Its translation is CASSGRVTSTDTQYF.

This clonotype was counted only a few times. The CDR3 DNA sequence: TGTGCCAGCAGCGACCTTAGCAATCAGCCCCAGCATTTT. Its translation: CASSDLSNQPQHF. The rearrangement joins TRBV5-5 to TRBJ1-5; D not certain. Looked up from germline, CDR1 is SGHKS and CDR2 is YYEKEE (reference sequence). The germline V and J ends were trimmed by 4 bases and 0 bases, with 5 bases remaining between them. CDR3 length: 13 amino acids. Based on the CDR3 plus reference TRBV5-5 and TRBJ1-5, the full variable domain is DAGVTQSPTHLIKTRGQQVTLRCSPISGHKSVSWYQQVLGQGPQFIFQYYEKEERGRGNFPDRFSARQFPNYSSELNVNALLLGDSALYLCASSDLSNQPQHFGDGTRLSIL.

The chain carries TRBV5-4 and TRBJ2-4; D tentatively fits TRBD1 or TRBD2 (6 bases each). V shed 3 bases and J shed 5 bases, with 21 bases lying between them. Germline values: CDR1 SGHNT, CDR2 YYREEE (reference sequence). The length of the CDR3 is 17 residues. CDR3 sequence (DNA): TGTGCCAGCAGCTCGGGCCGGGGGCGGCCGGCACAAAACATTCAGTACTTC. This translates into CASSSGRGRPAQNIQYF.

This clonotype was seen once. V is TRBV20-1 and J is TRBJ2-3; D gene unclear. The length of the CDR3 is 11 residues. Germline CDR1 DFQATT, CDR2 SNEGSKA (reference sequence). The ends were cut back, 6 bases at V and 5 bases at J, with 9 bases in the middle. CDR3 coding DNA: TGCAGTGCCGAGCGACGAGATACGCAGTATTTT. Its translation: CSAERRDTQYF.

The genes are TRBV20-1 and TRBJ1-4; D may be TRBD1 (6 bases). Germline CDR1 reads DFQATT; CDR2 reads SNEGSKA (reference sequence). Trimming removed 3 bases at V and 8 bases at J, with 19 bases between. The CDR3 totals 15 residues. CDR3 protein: CSASPQGQGGEKLFF. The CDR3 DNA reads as TGCAGTGCTAGTCCTCAGGGGCAGGGCGGGGAAAAACTGTTTTTT.

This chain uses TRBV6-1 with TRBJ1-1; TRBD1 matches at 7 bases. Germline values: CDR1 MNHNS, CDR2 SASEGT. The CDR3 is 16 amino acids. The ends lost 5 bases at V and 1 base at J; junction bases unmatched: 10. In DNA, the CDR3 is TGTGCCAGCAGTACCTCACCGGGACAGCGGAACACTGAAGCTTTCTTT. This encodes CASSTSPGQRNTEAFF.

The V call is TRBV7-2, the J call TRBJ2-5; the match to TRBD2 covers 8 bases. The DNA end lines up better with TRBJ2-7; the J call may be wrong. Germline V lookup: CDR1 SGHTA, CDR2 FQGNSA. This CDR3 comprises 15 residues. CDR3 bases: TGTGCCAGCAGCTTAGACGGGACTAGTACCTACGAGCAGTACTTC. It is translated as CASSLDGTSTYEQYF.

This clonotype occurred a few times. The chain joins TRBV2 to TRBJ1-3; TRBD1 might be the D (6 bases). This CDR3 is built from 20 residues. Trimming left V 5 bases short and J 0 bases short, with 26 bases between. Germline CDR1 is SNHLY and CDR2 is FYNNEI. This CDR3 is CASSTLRGEINLPSGNTIYF. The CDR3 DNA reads TGTGCCAGCAGTACCCTCAGGGGAGAAATTAACCTGCCCTCTGGAAACACCATATATTTT.

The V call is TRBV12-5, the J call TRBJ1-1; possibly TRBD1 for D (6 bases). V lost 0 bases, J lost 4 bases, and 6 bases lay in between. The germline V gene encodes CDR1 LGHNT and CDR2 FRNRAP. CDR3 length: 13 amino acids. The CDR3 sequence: CASGLVQGTEAFF. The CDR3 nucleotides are TGTGCTAGTGGTTTGGTACAGGGCACTGAAGCTTTCTTT.